The 30 T cell receptor beta chains presented below share a single source sample, sequenced in a study of radiation and T cells in renal cell carcinoma. The table came from immunoSEQ multiplex PCR; TCRdb's copy has only in-frame clones and leaves some out. The table lists roughly 8,000 clones, approximately 65% of them singletons, with 35% to 50% in the top ten. The treatment was: treatment-naive control, cytoreductive nephrectomy. Sequences were derived from tumor tissue, sampled from a patient whose treatment was nephrectomy without radiotherapy. All receptors derive from a woman in her 70s with renal cell carcinoma.

A remark on this clone: The sample has other DNA sequences that encode this CDR3 too. The chain employs TRBV25-1 and TRBJ1-2; tentative D call: TRBD1 (5 bases). Germline lookup yields CDR1 MGHDK and CDR2 SYGVNS. The CDR3 is 13 amino acids. Trimming removed 2 bases from V and 2 bases from J, with 6 bases in between. CDR3: CASSEGGNYGYTF. In DNA, the CDR3 is TGTGCCAGCAGTGAAGGGGGGAACTATGGCTACACCTTC.

Only a few counts were recorded for this clone. The chain carries TRBV30 and TRBJ2-7; D possibly corresponds to TRBD2 (5 bases). The CDR3 loop spans 14 amino acids. The germline V gene has CDR1 GTSNPN and CDR2 SVGIG (reference sequence). V gave up 2 bases and J gave up 0 bases, with 11 bases separating them. CDR3: CAWSPTSPSYEQYF. CDR3 coding DNA: TGTGCCTGGAGTCCCACTAGTCCCTCCTACGAGCAGTACTTC.

The sample holds a few counts of this clone. The V gene is TRBV2, the J gene TRBJ2-5; 14 bases are shared with TRBD2. Germline-derived CDR1 and CDR2 are SNHLY and FYNNEI. This CDR3 is 16 amino acids long. J lost 0 bases, V lost 8 bases, and 5 bases had no gene match. Here the CDR3 reads CASFGTSGGHQETQYF. DNA for the CDR3: TGTGCCAGCTTTGGGACTAGCGGGGGCCACCAAGAGACCCAGTACTTC.

This chain uses TRBV27 with TRBJ2-1, with D unclear. The germline V and J ends were trimmed by 3 bases and 2 bases, with 8 bases remaining between them. The CDR3 runs to 14 residues. Germline loops: CDR1 MNHEY, CDR2 SMNVEV (reference sequence). DNA of the CDR3: TGTGCCAGCAGTTTTTTGGGGACCTACAATGAGCAGTTCTTC. Translation: CASSFLGTYNEQFF.

The chain is built from TRBV4-3 and TRBJ2-2, with 11 bases aligning to TRBD2. Losses at the gene ends were 3 bases for V and 4 bases for J; bases not matched to a gene: 7. The CDR3 spans 17 residues. Looked up from germline, CDR1 is LGHNA and CDR2 is YSLEER. CDR3 nucleotide sequence: TGCGCCAGCAGCCAGCTTAGCGGGGGGGCTGGCACCGGGGAGCTGTTTTTT. Protein sequence: CASSQLSGGAGTGELFF.

Only a few counts were recorded for this clone. The gene calls are TRBV5-1 and TRBJ2-3; D might be TRBD2 (7 bases). The CDR3 loop spans 16 amino acids. Trimming cost V 0 bases and J 2 bases, with 13 bases left between them. Germline loops: CDR1 SGHRS, CDR2 YFSETQ. The CDR3 DNA reads as TGCGCCAGCAGCTTGGCCGGGGCGGGGGCCACAGATACGCAGTATTTT. Encoded protein: CASSLAGAGATDTQYF.

This chain joins TRBV2 and TRBJ1-1; no reliable D call. With 4 bases removed from V and 0 bases from J, the gap between germline ends came to 6 bases. Germline V gene lookup returns CDR1 SNHLY and CDR2 FYNNEI. This CDR3 spans 13 amino acids. DNA of the CDR3: TGTGCCAGCAGTGTGTGGGTGAACACTGAAGCTTTCTTT. Translated, it gives CASSVWVNTEAFF. Filled out from reference TRBV2 and TRBJ1-1, the complete variable domain reads EPEVTQTPSHQVTQMGQEVILRCVPISNHLYFYWYRQILGQKVEFLVSFYNNEISEKSEIFDDQFSVERPDGSNFTLKIRSTKLEDSAMYFCASSVWVNTEAFFGQGTRLTVV.

The J gene is TRBJ2-7, the V gene TRBV10-2; 7 bases map to TRBD1. The trim removed 4 bases at V and 3 bases at J, leaving 6 bases unmatched. Germline-derived CDR1 and CDR2 are WSHSY and SAAADI. This CDR3 is 14 amino acids long. The CDR3 here is CASSVSAGGYEQYF. CDR3 sequence (DNA): TGCGCCAGCAGTGTGAGTGCAGGGGGCTACGAGCAGTACTTC.

The V call is TRBV20-1, the J call TRBJ2-5; D unresolved. Germline V gene data show CDR1 as DFQATT and CDR2 as SNEGSKA (reference sequence). CDR3 length equals 11 residues. Trimming took 2 bases from V and 7 from J, leaving 8 bases between them. In nucleotides, the CDR3 is TGCAGTGCTAGAAACGGTCCGACCCAGTACTTC. This encodes CSARNGPTQYF.

CDR3 amino acids: CASSFGGADYEQYF. Written as DNA, the CDR3 is TGTGCCAGCAGCTTCGGCGGGGCTGACTACGAGCAGTACTTC. The genes are TRBV7-2 and TRBJ2-7; possible D gene TRBD2, 6 bases. The CDR3 totals 14 residues. Trimming cost V 3 bases and J 3 bases, with 12 bases left between them. Germline V gives CDR1 SGHTA, CDR2 FQGNSA.

There are a few counts of this clone. The chain is built from TRBV10-3 and TRBJ2-7; D is uncertain. This CDR3 is built from 11 residues. The ends were cut back, 2 bases at V and 6 bases at J, with 5 bases in the middle. Germline V gene sequence: CDR1 ENHRY, CDR2 SYGVKD. The CDR3 coding sequence is TGTGCCATCAGTGAGGTTTCCGAGCAGTACTTC. Residues: CAISEVSEQYF.

DNA of the CDR3: TGTGCCAGCTCACCCGGGGAGGGAGCTAACTATGGCTACACCTTC. Translating it yields CASSPGEGANYGYTF. This chain uses TRBV18 with TRBJ1-2; no reliable D call. V lost 3 bases and J lost 0, with 11 bases in between. From germline, CDR1 is KGHSH and CDR2 LQKENI. The CDR3 has 15 residues.

This clone has more than one count but fewer than ten. The gene calls are TRBV7-2 and TRBJ2-6; D uncertain. This CDR3 is 14 amino acids long. Between the trimmed V and J ends, which lost 3 bases and 0 bases, there was a span of 3 bases. CDR1 SGHTA and CDR2 FQGNSA come from the germline V gene. In DNA form, the CDR3 reads TGTGCCAGCAGCTTGGTCTCTGGGGCCAACGTCCTGACTTTC. Amino acid sequence: CASSLVSGANVLTF.

The chain joins TRBV2 to TRBJ2-7; 10 bases match TRBD1. Losses at the gene ends were 6 bases for V and 3 bases for J; bases not matched to a gene: 5. Germline loops: CDR1 SNHLY, CDR2 FYNNEI. This CDR3 spans 14 amino acids. The CDR3 DNA reads TGTGCCAGCAGAAAAGGGGACAGGGGCTACGAGCAGTACTTC. The encoded protein is CASRKGDRGYEQYF.

The chain has TRBV6-1 and TRBJ2-1, with a possible D match to TRBD2 (5 bases). The V gene's germline CDR1 is MNHNS and CDR2 SASEGT. Trimming took 7 bases from V and 9 from J, leaving 10 bases between them. This CDR3 region has 11 residues. The CDR3 DNA is TGTGCCAGCATGGTAAGCGGTGAGCAGTTCTTC. Translating gives CASMVSGEQFF.

CDR3 sequence (DNA): TGTGCCAGCAGCGTAGGAGTTAGCGGCACAGATACGCAGTATTTT. This encodes CASSVGVSGTDTQYF. The V call is TRBV9, the J call TRBJ2-3, with a weak D call TRBD2 (5 bases). Germline values: CDR1 SGDLS, CDR2 YYNGEE. Trimming stripped 0 bases from V and 1 base from J, with 9 bases between. This CDR3 has 15 residues. Combining the CDR3 with reference TRBV9 and TRBJ2-3 gives the whole variable domain DSGVTQTPKHLITATGQRVTLRCSPRSGDLSVYWYQQSLDQGLQFLIQYYNGEERAKGNILERFSAQQFPDLHSELNLSSLELGDSALYFCASSVGVSGTDTQYFGPGTRLTVL.

The V gene is TRBV6-1, the J gene TRBJ1-5; no clear D gene. The CDR3 runs 12 residues. The V gene lost 5 bases and the J gene lost 6 bases, with 8 bases spanning the gap. Germline V gene data show CDR1 as MNHNS and CDR2 as SASEGT. The CDR3 sequence: CASSSRPQPQHF. CDR3 coding DNA: TGTGCCAGCAGTTCTAGACCTCAGCCCCAGCATTTT.

This clone occurred once. V and J are TRBV11-2 and TRBJ2-1, with D tentatively TRBD2 (5 bases). Trimming left V 1 base short and J 8 bases short, with 12 bases between. The CDR3 extends over 14 amino acids. Germline assignment: CDR1 SGHAT and CDR2 FQNNGV. The CDR3 sequence is CASSLVSVGDEQFF. In DNA, the CDR3 is TGTGCCAGCAGCTTAGTTTCCGTCGGGGATGAGCAGTTCTTC. Filled out from reference TRBV11-2 and TRBJ2-1, the complete variable domain reads EAGVAQSPRYKIIEKRQSVAFWCNPISGHATLYWYQQILGQGPKLLIQFQNNGVVDDSQLPKDRFSAERLKGVDSTLKIQPAKLEDSAVYLCASSLVSVGDEQFFGPGTRLTVL.

Note on this clone: An end of the junction differs from the germline gene, which may be a read error. The gene calls are TRBV6-1 and TRBJ1-1, with D perhaps TRBD1 (6 bases). CDR3 size: 16 residues. CDR1 and CDR2 from the germline V gene are MNHNS and SASEGT. DNA for the CDR3: TGTGCCATCAGTGAGTTTAAGGGGGGGCGGAACACTGAAGCTTTCTTT. It is translated as CAISEFKGGRNTEAFF.

V and J are TRBV6-1 and TRBJ1-5; TRBD1 matches 9 bases. CDR3 length equals 15 residues. V was pared by 4 bases and J by 6 bases, with 7 bases of the junction left unmatched. Germline lookup yields CDR1 MNHNS and CDR2 SASEGT. The CDR3 coding sequence is TGTGCCAGCAGTGTCAGGACAGGGGATGGTCAGCCCCAGCATTTT. It is translated as CASSVRTGDGQPQHF.

The table lists this clone with a few counts. The J gene is TRBJ1-2, the V gene TRBV6-6, with D maybe TRBD1 (5 bases). CDR1 and CDR2 from the germline V gene are MNHNY and SVGAGI (reference sequence). Between the trimmed V and J ends, which lost 7 bases and 11 bases, there was a span of 17 bases. This CDR3 comprises 12 residues. CDR3 sequence: CASTRGEGTYTF. The CDR3 DNA reads as TGTGCCAGCACACGGGGGGAGGGTACTTACACCTTC.

The rearrangement joins TRBV11-3 to TRBJ2-1, with 13 nucleotides matching TRBD2. This CDR3 has 14 amino acids. The V gene end was trimmed by 1 base and the J gene end by 13 bases; junction bases not matched to a gene: 4. Germline V lookup: CDR1 SGHNT, CDR2 YENEEA. The DNA of the CDR3 is TGTGCCAGCAGCTTAGTTGGGACTAGCGGGGCTCAGTTCTTC. Residues: CASSLVGTSGAQFF.

This chain links TRBV4-3 with TRBJ2-5; 10 bases are a match to TRBD2. Germline CDR1 and CDR2: LGHNA and YSLEER. Unmatched junction bases numbered 6, after V lost 3 bases and J lost 2 bases. The CDR3 totals 16 residues. The CDR3 bases are TGCGCCAGCAGCCATGATGGGACTAGCGAACAAGAGACCCAGTACTTC. It specifies CASSHDGTSEQETQYF.

The V gene is TRBV7-9, the J gene TRBJ1-1; D not resolved. The CDR3 runs to 14 residues. Germline V gene data show CDR1 as SEHNR and CDR2 as FQNEAQ (reference sequence). Trimming removed 1 base at V and 2 bases at J, with 8 bases between. CDR3 sequence: CASSLGGSNTEAFF. As DNA, the CDR3 is TGTGCCAGCAGCTTAGGCGGCAGTAACACTGAAGCTTTCTTT. Together with reference TRBV7-9 and TRBJ1-1, the CDR3 gives the full variable domain: DTGVSQNPRHKITKRGQNVTFRCDPISEHNRLYWYRQTLGQGPEFLTYFQNEAQLEKSRLLSDRFSAERPKGSFSTLEIQRTEQGDSAMYLCASSLGGSNTEAFFGQGTRLTVV.

The V gene is TRBV2, the J gene TRBJ2-5, with 10 bases that match TRBD1. Germline CDR1 SNHLY, CDR2 FYNNEI. After removal of 6 bases from V and 5 bases from J, the junction contained 6 bases not matched to a gene. The CDR3 runs 14 residues. CDR3 in amino acids: CASRGGTGAETQYF. CDR3 sequence (DNA): TGTGCCAGCAGGGGGGGGACAGGGGCCGAGACCCAGTACTTC.

This clone was seen a handful of times. The chain links TRBV5-1 to TRBJ1-1; no firm D call. V lost 4 bases, J lost 8 bases, and 9 bases lay in between. The CDR3 loop spans 11 amino acids. CDR1 SGHRS and CDR2 YFSETQ come from the germline V gene. The CDR3 here is CASSEGFEAFF. Written as DNA, the CDR3 is TGCGCCAGCAGCGAGGGATTCGAAGCTTTCTTT.

This chain joins TRBV2 and TRBJ2-3; D is unclear. Germline V gives CDR1 SNHLY, CDR2 FYNNEI. The CDR3 runs to 13 residues. Trimming removed 8 bases at V and 2 bases at J, with 11 bases between. The CDR3 loop is CASYARFTDTQYF. For the CDR3, the DNA is TGTGCCAGCTACGCAAGATTCACAGATACGCAGTATTTT.

The J gene is TRBJ2-2, the V gene TRBV7-3; 9 bases are a match to TRBD1. Per the germline V gene, CDR1 is SGHTA and CDR2 is FQGTGA. Trimming cost V 5 bases and J 5 bases; bases outside gene matches: 3. The CDR3 spans 14 residues. The CDR3 region has the DNA TGTGCCAGCAGCGTTGGACAGGGGACCGGGGAGCTGTTTTTT. This codes for CASSVGQGTGELFF.

Here the CDR3 reads CASSSDNEQFF. The CDR3 nucleotides read TGTGCCAGCAGCTCTGACAATGAGCAGTTCTTC. The chain uses TRBV5-4 and TRBJ2-1; D gene ambiguous. Between the trimmed V and J ends, which lost 3 bases and 5 bases, there was a span of 3 bases. Per germline, CDR1 SGHNT and CDR2 YYREEE (reference sequence). This CDR3 is 11 amino acids long.

This clone was seen more than once but under ten times. CDR3 residues: CASSYETGAGGYTF. CDR3 DNA: TGTGCCAGCAGTTACGAGACAGGCGCTGGAGGCTACACCTTC. The V call is TRBV6-5, the J call TRBJ1-2; TRBD1 might be the D (6 bases). CDR3 length equals 14 residues. V gave up 2 bases and J gave up 8 bases, with 15 bases separating them. From germline, CDR1 is MNHEY and CDR2 SVGAGI.